This T cell receptor beta chain emerged from a study of cytomegalovirus exposure and HLA in healthy donors. Germline loops: CDR1 KGHSH, CDR2 LQKENI. The CDR3 is 15 residues long. Trimming cost V 6 bases and J 0 bases; bases outside gene matches: 7. Whole-study results and caveats: The presence/absence work took it that sequencing depth was about the same across donors. In a later analysis, V- and J-gene trimming of beta chains associated with a DCLRE1C missense variant, replicated independently. It was reported in a later analysis that an Asian-associated ancestry cluster showed fewer N-insertions than the roughly 670-donor mean.

This clone appeared a few times. The antigen is not known. Researchers ran the PCR with 60 Vbeta and 13 Jbeta primers. Original processing methods: The count from a later analysis was about 80 million unique TCR beta chains, 9 million to 12 million of them shared. Repertoires were generated with immunoSEQ multiplex PCR, while TCRdb's copy carries only in-frame clones and drops some. Clone size and the V and J calls come from that table; the DNA yielded D and trimming. This table has some 100,000 clones, 65% to 80% appearing once. The sequencing input was PBMCs. The J gene is TRBJ2-7, the V gene TRBV18; 8 bases are a match to TRBD1. This clonotype was sampled from a man aged 50 to 60 in good health and CMV-seronegative. The CDR3 sequence: CASSQDRAISYEQYF. The CDR3 DNA follows: TGTGCCAGCTCGCAGGACAGGGCTATCTCCTACGAGCAGTACTTC.